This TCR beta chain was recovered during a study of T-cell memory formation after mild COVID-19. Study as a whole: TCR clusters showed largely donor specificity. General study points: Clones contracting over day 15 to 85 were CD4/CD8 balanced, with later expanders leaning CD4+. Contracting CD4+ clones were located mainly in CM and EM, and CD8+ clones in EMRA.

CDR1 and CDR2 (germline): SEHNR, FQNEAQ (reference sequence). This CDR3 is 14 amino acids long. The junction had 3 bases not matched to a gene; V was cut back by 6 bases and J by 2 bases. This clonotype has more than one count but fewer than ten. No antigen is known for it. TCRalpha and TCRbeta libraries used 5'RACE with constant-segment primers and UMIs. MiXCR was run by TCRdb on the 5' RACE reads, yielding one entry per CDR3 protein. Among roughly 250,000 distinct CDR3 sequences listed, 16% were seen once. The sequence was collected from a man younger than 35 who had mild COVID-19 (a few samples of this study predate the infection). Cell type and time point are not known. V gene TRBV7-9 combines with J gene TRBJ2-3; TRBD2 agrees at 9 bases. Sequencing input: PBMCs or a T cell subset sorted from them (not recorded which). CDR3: CASRASGNTDTQYF. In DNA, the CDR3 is TGTGCCAGCAGAGCTAGCGGGAACACAGATACGCAGTATTTT.